These 8 T cell receptor beta chains were sequenced from one sample in a study of T cell clonality in common variable immunodeficiency. Sequencing was performed with immunoSEQ multiplex PCR; in TCRdb, only in-frame clones are kept and a portion is missing. This sample comprises about 81,000 clones, none seen once only. Sequencing used peripheral blood mononuclear cells. Receptor source: a person between 18 and 69 years old in good health.

This clone was recorded many times. The CDR3 end lies 3 residues beyond the end of the read and is filled in from the germline J gene. The chain uses TRBV2 and TRBJ2-7, with D perhaps matching TRBD1 (7 bases). V was shortened by 1 base and J by 2 bases, with 12 bases between the two germline ends. This CDR3 contains 15 residues. In germline, CDR1 is SNHLY, CDR2 FYNNEI. CDR3 DNA, as far as it was read: TGTGCCAGCAGTGAAGTCCGGGGGACAGCCTACGAG. This codes for CASSEVRGTAYE. Given in full, the CDR3 is CASSEVRGTAYEQYF. The complete variable domain, with remaining parts taken from reference TRBV2 and TRBJ2-7, reads EPEVTQTPSHQVTQMGQEVILRCVPISNHLYFYWYRQILGQKVEFLVSFYNNEISEKSEIFDDQFSVERPDGSNFTLKIRSTKLEDSAMYFCASSEVRGTAYEQYFGPGTRLTVT.

There are many counts of this clone. The read halts 3 residues ahead of the CDR3 end, with the missing end drawn from the germline J gene. V gene TRBV7-8 combines with J gene TRBJ2-2, with D possibly matching TRBD1 (5 bases). The CDR3 runs 16 residues. Trimming stripped 0 bases from V and 0 bases from J, with 8 bases between. CDR1 SGHVS and CDR2 FQNEAQ come from the germline V gene. The CDR3 region is CASSLAIRANTGELFF. The CDR3 DNA, read in part, is TGTGCCAGCAGCTTAGCGATCAGGGCGAACACCGGGGAG.

This clone occurred many times. The observed sequence ends 3 residues before the CDR3 terminus, with the missing tail filled in from the germline J gene. The chain recombines TRBV18 with TRBJ1-5; D is unresolved. The CDR3 contains 14 residues. V dropped 5 bases and J dropped 0 bases, with 8 bases sitting between them. Germline assignment: CDR1 KGHSH and CDR2 LQKENI. CDR3 protein: CASSSDNSNQPQHF. The part of the CDR3 DNA that was read is TGTGCCAGCTCATCAGACAATAGCAATCAGCCC. Full variable domain (rest looked up from reference TRBV18 and TRBJ1-5): NAGVMQNPRHLVRRRGQEARLRCSPMKGHSHVYWYRQLPEEGLKFMVYLQKENIIDESGMPKERFSAEFPKEGPSILRIQQVVRGDSAAYFCASSSDNSNQPQHFGDGTRLSIL.

This clone was recorded many times. Read coverage stops 3 residues before the CDR3 terminus; the germline J gene supplies the remainder. V and J are TRBV10-3 and TRBJ1-2; 12 nucleotides align to TRBD1. J gave up 4 bases and V 4 bases, and 10 bases lay outside the gene matches. The CDR3 contains 17 residues. Germline values: CDR1 ENHRY, CDR2 SYGVKD. The part of the CDR3 DNA that was read is TGTGCCATCAGTGGGGGACAGGGGGCCCGCGGAGGCTATGGC. Its translation: CAISGGQGARGGYG. The entire CDR3 sequence reads CAISGGQGARGGYGYTF.

This clone appeared many times. The read comes to an end 3 residues before the CDR3 does, leaving the germline J gene to fill in the end. V is TRBV20-1 and J is TRBJ2-5; tentative D call: TRBD1 (5 bases). This CDR3 has 16 amino acids. The germline V and J ends were trimmed by 0 bases and 0 bases, with 14 bases remaining between them. CDR1 DFQATT and CDR2 SNEGSKA come from the germline V gene (reference sequence). This chain's CDR3 is CSARDGAIGYQETQYF. The CDR3 bases that were read are TGCAGTGCTAGAGATGGGGCAATAGGGTACCAAGAGACC.

There are many counts of this clone. The missing CDR3 end, 3 residues past where the read stops, is filled in from the germline J gene. This chain links TRBV29-1 with TRBJ2-5, with a weak D call TRBD2 (5 bases). This CDR3 contains 12 residues. V gave up 8 bases and J gave up 5 bases, with 15 bases separating them. Germline V gene sequence: CDR1 SQVTM, CDR2 ANQGSEA. The CDR3 bases that were read are TGCAGCCCCTCTAGCCCTGGGGAGACC. It encodes CSPSSPGET. The CDR3 in full is CSPSSPGETQYF.

The table lists this clone with many counts. From the germline J gene comes the end of the CDR3, since the read stops 3 residues before it. This rearrangement joins TRBV5-1 to TRBJ1-4; 9 bases match TRBD1. Germline-derived CDR1 and CDR2 are SGHRS and YFSETQ. This CDR3 is 14 amino acids long. V was pared by 2 bases and J by 8 bases, with 4 bases of the junction left unmatched. CDR3 bases read: TGCGCCAGCAGCTTACAGGGGGCGGACGAAAAA. Its translation: CASSLQGADEK. The whole CDR3 protein is CASSLQGADEKLFF.

This clone has a count of ten or more. The read falls 3 residues short of the CDR3 end, and the missing part is taken from the germline J gene. V and J are TRBV7-9 and TRBJ2-7, with D perhaps TRBD2 (6 bases). Germline CDR1 is SEHNR and CDR2 is FQNEAQ (reference sequence). The V end was cut by 4 bases, the J end by 5 bases, with 15 bases between. This CDR3 is 14 amino acids long. The CDR3 protein is CASSSEGKANEQYF. The part of the CDR3 DNA that was read is TGTGCCAGCAGCTCGGAGGGGAAAGCGAACGAG.